Sequencing of this T cell receptor (beta chain) was carried out in a study of CD8+ T cells in alopecia areata. The study team obtained lesional scalp punch biopsies and peripheral blood from alopecia areata patients. Trimming cost V 5 bases and J 9 bases, with 11 bases left between them. Germline CDR1 is SEHNR and CDR2 is FQNEAQ (reference sequence). The CDR3 covers 12 residues. Extracted from the samples, RNA was reverse transcribed into cDNA to serve as the sequencing template. TCRdb's copy holds only in-frame clones and misses some; the assay was immunoSEQ multiplex PCR. Among 98,000 or so clones listed, under 65% were seen once.

The rearrangement joins TRBV7-9 to TRBJ2-1; the D call may be TRBD1 or TRBD2 (5 bases each). Material: NKG2D-low CD8+ T cells sorted from blood. The TCR sequence derives from a human donor with alopecia areata. CDR3 sequence: CASSGTFTEQFF. The CDR3 bases are TGTGCCAGCAGCGGGACCTTCACTGAGCAGTTCTTC.